This T cell receptor (beta chain) emerged from a study of blood T cell repertoires in COVID-19. Across the whole study: COVID-19 samples, acute and convalescent, were from the United States, Italy and Spain. Sources were T cells, B-cell-depleted T cells, or PBMCs; the material itself was cDNA or gDNA.

This clone came up many times. Original handling: Estimated nucleated cell counts came from reference gene primer amplification. Repertoires were generated with immunoSEQ multiplex PCR, while TCRdb's copy carries only in-frame clones and drops some. V and J calls and clone size follow that table, whereas D and trimming were derived from the DNA. The table shows roughly 38,000 clones, with 81% occurring only once. CDR3 size: 14 residues. V lost 4 bases and J 1 base, leaving 8 bases between the germline ends. Germline V gives CDR1 LNHDA, CDR2 SQIVND (reference sequence). The V call is TRBV19, the J call TRBJ1-3; unclear D gene. Specimen: peripheral blood. This TCR was sampled from a man of 80 years or more with active or convalescent COVID-19. The CDR3 region is CASSKLSSGNTIYF. The CDR3 bases are TGTGCCAGTAGTAAGTTGAGTTCTGGAAACACCATATATTTT.